This T cell receptor beta chain was identified in a study of T-cell memory formation after mild COVID-19. For the study at large: Across donors, TCR clusters were largely donor specific.

Study-wide points: Cross-reactive memory seemingly joined, as some responding clones were found in pre-infection memory. SARS-CoV-2 specificity of second-wave clones peaking day 37 was unconfirmed.

On this clonotype: Its antigen is undetermined.

TCRdb analysed the 5' RACE reads with MiXCR anew, one entry per CDR3 protein. This table holds about 290,000 distinct CDR3 sequences, roughly 15% found once. Trimming took 4 bases from V and 4 from J, leaving 11 bases between them. This CDR3 contains 14 residues. This clonotype was sampled from a man aged 18 to 29 who had mild COVID-19 (a few samples of this study predate the infection). Cell type and time point are not known. The specimen was PBMCs or a T cell subset sorted from them (not recorded which). V gene TRBV12-3 or TRBV12-4 combines with J gene TRBJ1-5, with a tentative D call TRBD1 (6 bases). CDR3: CASSYRDTNQPQHF. The CDR3 DNA reads TGTGCCAGCAGTTACCGGGACACAAATCAGCCCCAGCATTTT.